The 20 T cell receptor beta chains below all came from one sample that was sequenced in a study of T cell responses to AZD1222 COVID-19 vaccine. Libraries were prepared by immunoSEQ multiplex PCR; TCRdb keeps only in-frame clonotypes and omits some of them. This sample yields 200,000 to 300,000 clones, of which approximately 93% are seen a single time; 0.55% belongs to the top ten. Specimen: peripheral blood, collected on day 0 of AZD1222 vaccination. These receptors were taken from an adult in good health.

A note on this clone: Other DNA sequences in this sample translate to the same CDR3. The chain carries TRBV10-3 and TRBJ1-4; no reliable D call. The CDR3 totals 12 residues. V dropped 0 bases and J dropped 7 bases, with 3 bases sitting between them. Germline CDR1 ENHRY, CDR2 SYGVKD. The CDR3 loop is CAISESREKLFF. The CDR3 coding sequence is TGTGCCATCAGTGAGTCCCGTGAAAAACTGTTTTTT.

CDR3 DNA: TGTGCCACGGGGAGGGAGGAGAATAATTCACCCCTCCACTTT. Translated: CATGREENNSPLHF. The chain employs TRBV10-3 and TRBJ1-6; D is unresolved. Germline CDR1 and CDR2: ENHRY and SYGVKD. V was cut by 10 bases and J by 5 bases, with 15 bases left in between. The CDR3 has 14 residues.

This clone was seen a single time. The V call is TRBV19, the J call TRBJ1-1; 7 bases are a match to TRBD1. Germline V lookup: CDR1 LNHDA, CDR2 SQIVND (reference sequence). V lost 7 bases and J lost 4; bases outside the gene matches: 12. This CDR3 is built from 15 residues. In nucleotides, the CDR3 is TGTGCCAGTACCGCCTCCGGGACAGACCTCACTGAAGCTTTCTTT. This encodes CASTASGTDLTEAFF.

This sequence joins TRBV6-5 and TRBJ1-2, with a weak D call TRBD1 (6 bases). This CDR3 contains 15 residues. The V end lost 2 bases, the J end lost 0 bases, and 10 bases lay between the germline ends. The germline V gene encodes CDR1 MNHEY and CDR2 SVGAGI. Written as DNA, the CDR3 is TGTGCCAGCAGTTACGTGGGGGCGGCTAACTATGGCTACACCTTC. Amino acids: CASSYVGAANYGYTF.

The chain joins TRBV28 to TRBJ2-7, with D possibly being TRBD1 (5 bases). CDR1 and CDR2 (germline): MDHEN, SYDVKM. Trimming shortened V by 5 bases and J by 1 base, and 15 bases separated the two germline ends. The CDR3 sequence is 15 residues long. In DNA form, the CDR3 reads TGTGCCAGCAGTCCTGTGGGGCAGCCTTCCTACGAGCAGTACTTC. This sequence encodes CASSPVGQPSYEQYF.

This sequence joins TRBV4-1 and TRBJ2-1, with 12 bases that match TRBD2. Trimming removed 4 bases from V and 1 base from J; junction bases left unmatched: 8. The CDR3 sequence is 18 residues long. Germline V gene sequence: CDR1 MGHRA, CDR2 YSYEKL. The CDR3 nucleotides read TGCGCCAGCAGCCTTGGACTAGCGGGAATCATTTCCTACAATGAGCAGTTCTTC. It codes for CASSLGLAGIISYNEQFF.

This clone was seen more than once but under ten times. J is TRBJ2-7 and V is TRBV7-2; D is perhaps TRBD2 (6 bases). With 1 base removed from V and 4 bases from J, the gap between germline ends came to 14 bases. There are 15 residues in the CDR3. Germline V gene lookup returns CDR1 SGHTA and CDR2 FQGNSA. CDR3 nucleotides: TGTGCCAGCAGCTTAGGTTACGGGAGTGAATACGAGCAGTACTTC. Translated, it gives CASSLGYGSEYEQYF.

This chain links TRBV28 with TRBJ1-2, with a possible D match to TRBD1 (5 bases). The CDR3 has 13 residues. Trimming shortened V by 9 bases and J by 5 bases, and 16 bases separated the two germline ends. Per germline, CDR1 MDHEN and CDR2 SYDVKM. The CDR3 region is CASKTGYRYGYTF. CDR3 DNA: TGTGCCAGTAAAACGGGCTACAGGTATGGCTACACCTTC.

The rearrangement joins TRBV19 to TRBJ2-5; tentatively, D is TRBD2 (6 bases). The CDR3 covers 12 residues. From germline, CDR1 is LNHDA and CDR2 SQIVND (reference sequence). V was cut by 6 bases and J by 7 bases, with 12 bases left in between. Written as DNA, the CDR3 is TGTGCCAGTAGCCGGGACTCCCGGACCCAGTACTTC. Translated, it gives CASSRDSRTQYF.

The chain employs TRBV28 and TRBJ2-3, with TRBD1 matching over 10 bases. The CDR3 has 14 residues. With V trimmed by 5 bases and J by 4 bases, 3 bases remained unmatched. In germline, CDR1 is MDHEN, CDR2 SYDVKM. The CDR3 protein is CASSDRGQSDTQYF. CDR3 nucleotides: TGTGCCAGCAGTGACAGGGGGCAGTCAGATACGCAGTATTTT. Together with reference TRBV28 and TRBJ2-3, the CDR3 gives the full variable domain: DVKVTQSSRYLVKRTGEKVFLECVQDMDHENMFWYRQDPGLGLRLIYFSYDVKMKEKGDIPEGYSVSREKKERFSLILESASTNQTSMYLCASSDRGQSDTQYFGPGTRLTVL.

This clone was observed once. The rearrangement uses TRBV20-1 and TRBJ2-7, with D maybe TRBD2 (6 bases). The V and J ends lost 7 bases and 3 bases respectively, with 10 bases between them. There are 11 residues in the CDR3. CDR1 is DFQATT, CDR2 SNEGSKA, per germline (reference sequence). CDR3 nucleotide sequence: TGCAGTGGGCAGGGAGGCTACGAGCAGTACTTC. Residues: CSGQGGYEQYF.

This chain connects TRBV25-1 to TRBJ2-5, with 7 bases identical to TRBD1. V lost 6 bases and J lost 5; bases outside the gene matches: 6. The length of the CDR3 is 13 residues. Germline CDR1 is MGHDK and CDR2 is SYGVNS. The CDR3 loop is CASSKQGLETQYF. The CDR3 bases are TGTGCCAGCAGCAAACAGGGGTTGGAGACCCAGTACTTC.

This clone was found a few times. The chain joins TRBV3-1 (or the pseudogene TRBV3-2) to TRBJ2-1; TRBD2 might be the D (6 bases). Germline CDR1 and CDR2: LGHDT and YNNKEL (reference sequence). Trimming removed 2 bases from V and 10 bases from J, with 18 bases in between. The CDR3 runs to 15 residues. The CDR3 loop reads CASSQQTSKLTEQFF. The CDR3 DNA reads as TGTGCCAGCAGCCAACAAACTAGCAAGCTAACGGAGCAGTTCTTC.

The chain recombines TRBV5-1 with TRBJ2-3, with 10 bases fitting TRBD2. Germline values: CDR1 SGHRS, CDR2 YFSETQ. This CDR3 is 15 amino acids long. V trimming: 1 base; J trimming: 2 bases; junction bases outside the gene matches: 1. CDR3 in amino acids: CASSLTSGTTDTQYF. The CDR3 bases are TGCGCCAGCAGCTTGACTAGCGGGACCACAGATACGCAGTATTTT.

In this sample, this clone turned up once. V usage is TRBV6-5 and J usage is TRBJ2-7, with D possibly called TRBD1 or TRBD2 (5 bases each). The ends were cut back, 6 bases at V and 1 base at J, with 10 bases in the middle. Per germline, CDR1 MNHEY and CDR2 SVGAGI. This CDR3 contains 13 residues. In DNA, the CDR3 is TGTGCCAGCAGCCGGGACGGGTCCTACGAGCAGTACTTC. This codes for CASSRDGSYEQYF.

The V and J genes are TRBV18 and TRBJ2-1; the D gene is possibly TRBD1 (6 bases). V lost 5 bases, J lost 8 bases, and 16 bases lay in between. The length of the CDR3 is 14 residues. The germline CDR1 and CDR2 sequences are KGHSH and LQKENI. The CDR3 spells CASSISTGSDEQFF. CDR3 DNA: TGTGCCAGCTCAATCTCGACAGGTAGTGATGAGCAGTTCTTC.

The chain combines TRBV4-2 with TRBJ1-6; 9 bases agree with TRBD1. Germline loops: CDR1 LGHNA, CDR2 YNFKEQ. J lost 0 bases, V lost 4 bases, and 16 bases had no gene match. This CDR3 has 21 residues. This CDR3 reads CASSPTTTGTGSSSYNSPLHF. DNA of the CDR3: TGTGCCAGCAGCCCTACGACCACCGGGACAGGGTCTTCCTCCTATAATTCACCCCTCCACTTT.

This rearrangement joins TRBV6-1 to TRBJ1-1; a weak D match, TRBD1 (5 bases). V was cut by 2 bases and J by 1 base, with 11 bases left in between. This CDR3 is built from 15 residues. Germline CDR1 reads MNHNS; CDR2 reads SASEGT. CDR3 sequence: CASSEQLQENTEAFF. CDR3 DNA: TGTGCCAGCAGTGAACAACTACAGGAGAACACTGAAGCTTTCTTT.

The CDR3 sequence: CASSQYEGNTEAFF. Here the CDR3 DNA reads TGTGCCAGCAGCCAGTACGAGGGGAACACTGAAGCTTTCTTT. This chain links TRBV7-9 with TRBJ1-1, with D unresolved. CDR1 is SEHNR and CDR2 is FQNEAQ in the germline V gene (reference sequence). The CDR3 is made up of 14 amino acids. V lost 5 bases and J lost 1, with 11 bases in between. Variable domain in full (rest from reference TRBV7-9 and TRBJ1-1): DTGVSQNPRHKITKRGQNVTFRCDPISEHNRLYWYRQTLGQGPEFLTYFQNEAQLEKSRLLSDRFSAERPKGSFSTLEIQRTEQGDSAMYLCASSQYEGNTEAFFGQGTRLTVV.

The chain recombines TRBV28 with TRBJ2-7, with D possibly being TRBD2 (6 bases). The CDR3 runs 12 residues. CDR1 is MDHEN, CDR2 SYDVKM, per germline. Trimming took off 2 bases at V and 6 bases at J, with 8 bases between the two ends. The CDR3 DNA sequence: TGTGCCAGCAGTTTAGGGGGGAGCGAGCAGTACTTC. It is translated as CASSLGGSEQYF.